These 28 T cell receptor beta chains originate from one sample sequenced in a study of post-analysis software for immune sequencing data. Incorporated into the TCR beta cDNA libraries were unique molecular identifiers, which served to reduce PCR and sequencing biases. TCRdb analysed the PCR reads with MiXCR anew, one entry per CDR3 protein. The table shows about 500,000 distinct CDR3 sequences, with roughly 46% occurring only once. No antigen has been assigned to these receptors. Study-wide results and limits: Four or five TRBV segments were more frequent in patients than controls; TRBV5-6, TRBV5-1 and TRBV20-1 belonged to this group.

The sequenced sample was blood. Receptors were obtained from a girl aged 5 to 17 with multiple sclerosis.

The rearrangement uses TRBV24-1 and TRBJ2-1; D remains ambiguous. V was pared by 4 bases and J by 2 bases, with 17 bases between. Germline values: CDR1 KGHDR, CDR2 SFDVKD. The CDR3 is 17 residues long. The CDR3, as DNA: TGTGCCACCAGTGACTCCTACACCCGAAACCCCTACAATGAGCAGTTCTTC. Translated: CATSDSYTRNPYNEQFF.

The V gene is TRBV5-5, the J gene TRBJ2-1; maybe TRBD2 (7 bases). The CDR3 has 16 amino acids. The germline V gene has CDR1 SGHKS and CDR2 YYEKEE (reference sequence). The V gene lost 2 bases and the J gene lost 2 bases, with 14 bases spanning the gap. The CDR3 protein is CASSFQGGVTYNEQFF. The CDR3 nucleotides read TGTGCCAGCAGCTTTCAAGGGGGGGTCACCTACAATGAGCAGTTCTTC.

The V gene is TRBV11-1, the J gene TRBJ2-1; maybe TRBD2 (5 bases). CDR3 length: 14 residues. Looked up from germline, CDR1 is SGHAT and CDR2 is FQDESV (reference sequence). The ends were cut back, 3 bases at V and 1 base at J, with 7 bases in the middle. The CDR3 here is CASSFTGSYNEQFF. DNA of the CDR3: TGTGCCAGCAGCTTCACGGGATCCTACAATGAGCAGTTCTTC.

This clonotype was counted only a few times. The rearrangement links TRBV9 to TRBJ2-3; the match to TRBD2 covers 8 bases. The junction had 10 bases not matched to a gene; V was cut back by 0 bases and J by 4 bases. This CDR3 spans 17 amino acids. CDR1 is SGDLS and CDR2 is YYNGEE in the germline V gene. The chain's CDR3 is CASSVVDGRARADTQYF. The CDR3, as DNA: TGTGCCAGCAGCGTAGTTGACGGGAGGGCCCGAGCAGATACGCAGTATTTT.

CDR3 loop: CASSSSSLAGGWEQYF. The DNA for the CDR3 is TGTGCCAGCAGCTCGAGCTCCTTAGCGGGAGGGTGGGAGCAGTACTTC. The rearrangement joins TRBV11-2 to TRBJ2-7; 11 bases are shared with TRBD2. Per germline, CDR1 SGHAT and CDR2 FQNNGV. Losses at the gene ends were 4 bases for V and 7 bases for J; bases not matched to a gene: 12. This CDR3 is 16 amino acids long.

The sample holds a few counts of this clonotype. This sequence joins TRBV10-3 and TRBJ2-3, with TRBD1 identical over 7 bases. Germline loops: CDR1 ENHRY, CDR2 SYGVKD. The CDR3 sequence is 14 residues long. V shed 3 bases, J shed 6 bases, and the junction held 6 bases outside the gene matches. Written as DNA, the CDR3 is TGTGCCATCAGTGATTCCCAGGGGGAGGATACGCAGTATTTT. This gives the protein CAISDSQGEDTQYF.

There are a few counts of this clonotype. V is TRBV5-5 and J is TRBJ2-3, with a weak D call TRBD2 (6 bases). CDR3 length equals 15 residues. V gave up 3 bases and J gave up 6 bases, with 17 bases separating them. Germline CDR1 and CDR2: SGHKS and YYEKEE (reference sequence). The CDR3 region has the DNA TGTGCCAGCAGCTACGGAATCGGGAGCTCGGATACGCAGTATTTT. Protein product: CASSYGIGSSDTQYF.

The genes are TRBV12-3 or TRBV12-4 and TRBJ2-7, with a tentative D call TRBD2 (6 bases). The CDR3 consists of 14 residues. Trimming removed 3 bases at V and 7 bases at J, with 16 bases between. CDR3 protein: CASSLRDRLWEQYF. The CDR3 nucleotides are TGTGCCAGCAGTTTGCGGGACCGTCTATGGGAGCAGTACTTC.

This clonotype was picked up one time. This chain joins TRBV6-2 or TRBV6-3 and TRBJ1-5; 7 nucleotides match TRBD1. Unmatched junction bases numbered 9, after V lost 6 bases and J lost 4 bases. Per the germline V gene, CDR1 is MNHEY and CDR2 is SVGEGT. CDR3 length: 15 amino acids. This CDR3 reads CASRPTGIVNQPQHF. In nucleotides, the CDR3 is TGTGCCAGCAGGCCGACAGGGATCGTTAATCAGCCCCAGCATTTT.

The CDR3 region has the DNA TGTGCCAGCAGCGTAGTGGGGGCTGGGGCCAACGTCCTGACTTTC. It codes for CASSVVGAGANVLTF. The gene calls are TRBV9 and TRBJ2-6; D could derive from TRBD1 or TRBD2 (5 bases each). V shed 0 bases and J shed 2 bases, with 6 bases lying between them. CDR3 length: 15 residues. CDR1 and CDR2 (germline): SGDLS, YYNGEE.

CDR3 amino acids: CAITPSGDRPDTQYF. The CDR3 DNA follows: TGTGCCATCACCCCGTCGGGAGATAGACCAGATACGCAGTATTTT. The J gene is TRBJ2-3, the V gene TRBV10-3; D possibly corresponds to TRBD2 (6 bases). CDR1 and CDR2 (germline): ENHRY, SYGVKD. With 7 bases removed from V and 4 bases from J, the gap between germline ends came to 18 bases. The CDR3 has 15 amino acids.

This clonotype was seen a few times. The rearrangement joins TRBV27 to TRBJ2-2; D is uncertain. The germline gives CDR1 MNHEY, CDR2 SMNVEV (reference sequence). V lost 8 bases to trimming and J lost 5 bases, with 12 bases between them. This CDR3 contains 13 residues. The CDR3 region is CASGPLRTGELFF. Here the CDR3 DNA reads TGTGCCAGCGGGCCACTGAGGACCGGGGAGCTGTTTTTT.

The chain employs TRBV20-1 and TRBJ2-5, with 10 positions matching TRBD1. Germline CDR1 is DFQATT and CDR2 is SNEGSKA (reference sequence). V shed 3 bases and J 5 bases; nucleotides not matched to a gene: 9. The CDR3 is made up of 15 amino acids. The CDR3 region is CSASNRDRGLETQYF. CDR3 coding DNA: TGCAGTGCTAGTAACCGGGACAGGGGCTTGGAGACCCAGTACTTC.

This clonotype was counted a few times. The chain carries TRBV2 and TRBJ1-2, with TRBD1 identical over 8 bases. The CDR3 has 15 residues. Germline V gene sequence: CDR1 SNHLY, CDR2 FYNNEI. The ends lost 6 bases at V and 0 bases at J; junction bases unmatched: 6. DNA of the CDR3: TGTGCCAGCAGAACCGACAGGGGAACTAACTATGGCTACACCTTC. Its protein product is CASRTDRGTNYGYTF. Looking up the rest from reference TRBV2 and TRBJ1-2 gives the full variable domain: EPEVTQTPSHQVTQMGQEVILRCVPISNHLYFYWYRQILGQKVEFLVSFYNNEISEKSEIFDDQFSVERPDGSNFTLKIRSTKLEDSAMYFCASRTDRGTNYGYTFGSGTRLTVV.

The V gene is TRBV20-1, the J gene TRBJ2-5; D not resolved. The J call is uncertain, as TRBJ2-7 better fits the DNA end. The CDR3 runs to 11 residues. Germline V gives CDR1 DFQATT, CDR2 SNEGSKA (reference sequence). CDR3 in amino acids: CSAARSYEQYF. The CDR3 nucleotides are TGCAGTGCTGCCAGGAGCTACGAGCAGTACTTC.

The CDR3 region has the DNA TGCGCCAGCAGCTGGACTCTGACAGGGACTGAAGCTTTCTTT. Translation gives CASSWTLTGTEAFF. V usage is TRBV5-1 and J usage is TRBJ1-1, with 7 bases matching TRBD1. CDR3 length: 14 residues. V dropped 3 bases and J dropped 5; count of bases not matched to a gene: 7. Germline V gene lookup returns CDR1 SGHRS and CDR2 YFSETQ.

The chain links TRBV7-9 to TRBJ2-3; D is uncertain. Trimming took 4 bases from V and 4 from J, leaving 12 bases between them. Germline assignment: CDR1 SEHNR and CDR2 FQNEAQ (reference sequence). CDR3 length: 14 residues. The chain's CDR3 is CASSWEGSADTQYF. The CDR3 DNA sequence: TGTGCCAGCAGCTGGGAAGGTTCTGCAGATACGCAGTATTTT.

The V gene is TRBV28, the J gene TRBJ1-2, with unresolved D. The germline gives CDR1 MDHEN, CDR2 SYDVKM. The CDR3 consists of 12 residues. Trimming removed 8 bases from V and 0 bases from J, with 7 bases in between. The CDR3 coding sequence is TGTGCCAGCTCGAACCCTAACTATGGCTACACCTTC. This sequence encodes CASSNPNYGYTF.

The chain combines TRBV6-5 with TRBJ2-3; D call uncertain. Germline CDR1 and CDR2: MNHEY and SVGAGI. CDR3 size: 16 residues. With 0 bases removed from V and 4 bases from J, the gap between germline ends came to 14 bases. CDR3 nucleotides: TGTGCCAGCAGTTACTCGGGCCTACGGCGCGCAGATACGCAGTATTTT. The encoded protein is CASSYSGLRRADTQYF.

Of note for this clonotype: A much larger clonotype is one base distant, so this may be a read error. The chain links TRBV6-5 to TRBJ1-2, with D tentatively TRBD1 (6 bases). There are 12 residues in the CDR3. Germline CDR1 reads MNHEY; CDR2 reads SVGAGI. CDR3 nucleotide sequence: TGTGCCAGCCTTGACAGGACATATGACTACACCTTC. Translation: CASLDRTYDYTF.

This clonotype has more than one count but fewer than ten. The chain uses TRBV20-1 and TRBJ2-1, with D unclear. The V gene lost 0 bases and the J gene lost 6 bases, with 21 bases spanning the gap. Germline-derived CDR1 and CDR2 are DFQATT and SNEGSKA (reference sequence). There are 17 residues in the CDR3. CDR3 protein: CSARDAAPDAVVNEQFF. The CDR3 bases are TGCAGTGCTAGAGACGCCGCCCCCGATGCTGTGGTCAATGAGCAGTTCTTC.

This chain links TRBV28 with TRBJ1-6; D is ambiguous. The CDR3 runs 15 residues. V gave up 3 bases and J gave up 6 bases, with 12 bases separating them. Looked up from germline, CDR1 is MDHEN and CDR2 is SYDVKM. The CDR3 sequence is CASSLRQNFNSPLHF. Here the CDR3 DNA reads TGTGCCAGCAGTTTGCGACAAAACTTTAATTCACCCCTCCACTTT.

This clonotype has just a few counts. The chain has TRBV5-1 and TRBJ1-2; TRBD1 agrees at 7 bases. Germline-derived CDR1 and CDR2 are SGHRS and YFSETQ. With 4 bases clipped from V and 2 bases from J, the junction kept 5 bases outside the gene matches. The CDR3 runs 14 residues. The CDR3 loop reads CASSRSTGNYGYTF. In DNA, the CDR3 is TGCGCCAGCAGCCGTTCGACAGGGAACTATGGCTACACCTTC.

On this clonotype itself: An end of the junction does not agree with germline; a read error may underlie this. The rearrangement joins TRBV25-1 to TRBJ2-6; perhaps D is TRBD1 or TRBD2 (5 bases each). The CDR3 is made up of 18 amino acids. Germline loops: CDR1 MGHDK, CDR2 SYGVNS. This CDR3 is CASSEAGLGFSGANVLTF. CDR3 DNA: TGTGCCAGCAGTGAGGCGGGTTTGGGTTTCTCTGGGGCCAACGTCCTAACTTTC. The full variable domain, in which reference TRBV25-1 and TRBJ2-6 provide the parts outside the CDR3, is EADIYQTPRYLVIGTGKKITLECSQTMGHDKMYWYQQDPGMELHLIHYSYGVNSTEKGDLSSESTVSRIRTEHFPLTLESARPSHTSQYLCASSEAGLGFSGANVLTFGAGSRLTVL.

The table lists this clonotype with a few counts. The chain employs TRBV5-1 and TRBJ2-5; D call uncertain. The V and J ends lost 2 bases and 0 bases respectively, with 8 bases between them. Per germline, CDR1 SGHRS and CDR2 YFSETQ. The CDR3 loop spans 14 amino acids. Written as DNA, the CDR3 is TGCGCCAGCAGCTTTGCGCCTAACCAAGAGACCCAGTACTTC. Translated: CASSFAPNQETQYF.

In DNA form, the CDR3 reads TGTGCCAGCAGCTTAGCCAGAACTACAGGGAATCAGCCCCAGCATTTT. It yields the protein CASSLARTTGNQPQHF. This sequence joins TRBV7-8 and TRBJ1-5, with a possible D match to TRBD1 (6 bases). The CDR3 runs 16 residues. Germline loops: CDR1 SGHVS, CDR2 FQNEAQ. Trimming stripped 0 bases from V and 4 bases from J, with 13 bases between.

This clonotype was detected only once. The rearrangement uses TRBV7-2 and TRBJ2-1; 9 positions agree with TRBD2. The J segment lost 5 bases and the V segment lost 4 bases, leaving 6 bases of the junction unmatched. In germline, CDR1 is SGHTA, CDR2 FQGNSA. This CDR3 contains 15 residues. CDR3 loop: CASSYVAGVNNEQFF. The DNA of the CDR3 is TGTGCCAGCAGCTACGTAGCGGGAGTTAACAATGAGCAGTTCTTC.

This chain uses TRBV6-2 or TRBV6-3 with TRBJ1-5; 7 nucleotides agree with TRBD1. Looked up from germline, CDR1 is MNHEY and CDR2 is SVGEGT. The CDR3 spans 14 residues. Losses at the gene ends were 1 base for V and 9 bases for J; bases not matched to a gene: 6. The CDR3 DNA sequence: TGTGCCAGCAGTTACTATGGGACAGTTCCGCCCCAGCATTTT. It codes for CASSYYGTVPPQHF.